The subject of this entry is one T cell receptor beta chain. This record belongs to a study of shared clonotypes between healthy human individuals. In the study's own analysis: As immunoSEQ supplied junction-only sequences (without quality scores), filtering differed. Clones were read by immunoSEQ multiplex PCR, and TCRdb kept only the in-frame ones, dropping some. The DNA was the basis for D and trimming; V, J and clone size are from that table. The sample contains roughly 1,100,000 clones, 70% to 80% of which appear only once. The V segment lost 7 bases and the J segment 2 bases; nucleotides outside the gene matches: 11. The CDR3 runs 16 residues. Germline loops: CDR1 MNHEY, CDR2 SMNVEV (reference sequence).

The rearrangement links TRBV27 to TRBJ2-1; 7 bases fit TRBD2. The clonotype originates from a man aged 18 to 30 in good health. Sequenced: memory CD4+ T cells sorted from blood. Documented subset: CD45RA-negative fraction. CDR3 coding DNA: TGTGCCAGCACCAAGGGGCTAGCGGTACCCTACAATGAGCAGTTCTTC. This codes for CASTKGLAVPYNEQFF.